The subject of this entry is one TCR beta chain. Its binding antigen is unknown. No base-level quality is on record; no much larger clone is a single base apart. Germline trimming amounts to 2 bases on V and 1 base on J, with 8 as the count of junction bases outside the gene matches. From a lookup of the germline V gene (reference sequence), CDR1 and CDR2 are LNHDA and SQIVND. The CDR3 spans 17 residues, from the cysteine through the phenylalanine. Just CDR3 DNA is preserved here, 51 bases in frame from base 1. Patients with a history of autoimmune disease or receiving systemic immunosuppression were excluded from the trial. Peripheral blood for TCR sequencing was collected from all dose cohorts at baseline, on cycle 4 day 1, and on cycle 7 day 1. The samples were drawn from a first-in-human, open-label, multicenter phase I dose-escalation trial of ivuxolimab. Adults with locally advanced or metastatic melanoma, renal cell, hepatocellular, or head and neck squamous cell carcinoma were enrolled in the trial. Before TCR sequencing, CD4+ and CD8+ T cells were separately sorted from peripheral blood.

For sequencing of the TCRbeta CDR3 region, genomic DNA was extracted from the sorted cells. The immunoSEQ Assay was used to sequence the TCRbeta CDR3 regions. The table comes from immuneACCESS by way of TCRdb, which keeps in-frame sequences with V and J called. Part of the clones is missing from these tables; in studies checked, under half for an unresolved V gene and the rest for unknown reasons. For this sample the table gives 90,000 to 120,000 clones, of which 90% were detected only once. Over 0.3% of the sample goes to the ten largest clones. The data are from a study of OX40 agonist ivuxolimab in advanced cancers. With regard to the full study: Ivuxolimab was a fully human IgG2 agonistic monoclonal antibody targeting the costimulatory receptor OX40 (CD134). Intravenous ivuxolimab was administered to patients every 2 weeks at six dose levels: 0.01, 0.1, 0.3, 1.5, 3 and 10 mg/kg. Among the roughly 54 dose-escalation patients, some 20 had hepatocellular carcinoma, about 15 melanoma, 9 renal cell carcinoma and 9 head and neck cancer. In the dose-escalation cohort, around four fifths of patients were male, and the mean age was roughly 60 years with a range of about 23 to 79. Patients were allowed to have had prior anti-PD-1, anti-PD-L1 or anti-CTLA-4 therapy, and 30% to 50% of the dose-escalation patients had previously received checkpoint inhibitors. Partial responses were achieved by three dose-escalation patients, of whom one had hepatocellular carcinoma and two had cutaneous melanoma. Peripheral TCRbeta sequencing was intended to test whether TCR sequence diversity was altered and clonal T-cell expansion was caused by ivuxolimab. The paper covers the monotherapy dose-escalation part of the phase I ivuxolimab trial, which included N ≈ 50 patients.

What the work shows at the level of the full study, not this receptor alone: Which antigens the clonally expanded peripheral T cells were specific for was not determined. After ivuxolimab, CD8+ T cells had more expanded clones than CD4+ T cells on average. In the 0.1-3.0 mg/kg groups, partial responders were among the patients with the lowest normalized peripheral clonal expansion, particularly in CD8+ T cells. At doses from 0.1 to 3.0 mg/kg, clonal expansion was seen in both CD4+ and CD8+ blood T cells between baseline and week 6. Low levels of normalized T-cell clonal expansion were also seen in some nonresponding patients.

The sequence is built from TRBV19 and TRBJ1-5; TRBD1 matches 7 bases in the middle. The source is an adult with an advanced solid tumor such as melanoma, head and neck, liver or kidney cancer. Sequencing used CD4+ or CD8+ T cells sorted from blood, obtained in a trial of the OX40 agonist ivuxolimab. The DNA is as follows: TGTGCCAGTAGTATAAGGGGGCAGGGCAGGAGCAATCAGCCCCAGCATTTT. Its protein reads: CASSIRGQGRSNQPQHF.